What follows is one T cell receptor beta chain and its context. Antigen: not known. Profiled with immunoSEQ multiplex PCR; TCRdb holds only in-frame clones, not every one. The table includes 90,000 to 150,000 clones, roughly 95% detected once. The record originates from a study of graft-versus-host responses after intestinal transplantation. The clonotype comes from a human donor who received an intestinal transplant. Sequenced material: unstimulated CD8+ T cells sorted from spleen or lymph node cells, taken before intestinal transplant.

The CDR3 sequence: CASSPRLAAQRRDNEQFF. CDR3 sequence (DNA): TGTGCCAGCAGCCCAAGACTAGCGGCCCAAAGAAGGGACAATGAGCAGTTCTTC. The chain is built from TRBV9 and TRBJ2-1, with 9 bases fitting TRBD2. The CDR3 has 18 amino acids. Germline-derived CDR1 and CDR2 are SGDLS and YYNGEE. Germline trimming cut 4 bases from V and 5 bases from J; bases unmatched to any gene: 16.